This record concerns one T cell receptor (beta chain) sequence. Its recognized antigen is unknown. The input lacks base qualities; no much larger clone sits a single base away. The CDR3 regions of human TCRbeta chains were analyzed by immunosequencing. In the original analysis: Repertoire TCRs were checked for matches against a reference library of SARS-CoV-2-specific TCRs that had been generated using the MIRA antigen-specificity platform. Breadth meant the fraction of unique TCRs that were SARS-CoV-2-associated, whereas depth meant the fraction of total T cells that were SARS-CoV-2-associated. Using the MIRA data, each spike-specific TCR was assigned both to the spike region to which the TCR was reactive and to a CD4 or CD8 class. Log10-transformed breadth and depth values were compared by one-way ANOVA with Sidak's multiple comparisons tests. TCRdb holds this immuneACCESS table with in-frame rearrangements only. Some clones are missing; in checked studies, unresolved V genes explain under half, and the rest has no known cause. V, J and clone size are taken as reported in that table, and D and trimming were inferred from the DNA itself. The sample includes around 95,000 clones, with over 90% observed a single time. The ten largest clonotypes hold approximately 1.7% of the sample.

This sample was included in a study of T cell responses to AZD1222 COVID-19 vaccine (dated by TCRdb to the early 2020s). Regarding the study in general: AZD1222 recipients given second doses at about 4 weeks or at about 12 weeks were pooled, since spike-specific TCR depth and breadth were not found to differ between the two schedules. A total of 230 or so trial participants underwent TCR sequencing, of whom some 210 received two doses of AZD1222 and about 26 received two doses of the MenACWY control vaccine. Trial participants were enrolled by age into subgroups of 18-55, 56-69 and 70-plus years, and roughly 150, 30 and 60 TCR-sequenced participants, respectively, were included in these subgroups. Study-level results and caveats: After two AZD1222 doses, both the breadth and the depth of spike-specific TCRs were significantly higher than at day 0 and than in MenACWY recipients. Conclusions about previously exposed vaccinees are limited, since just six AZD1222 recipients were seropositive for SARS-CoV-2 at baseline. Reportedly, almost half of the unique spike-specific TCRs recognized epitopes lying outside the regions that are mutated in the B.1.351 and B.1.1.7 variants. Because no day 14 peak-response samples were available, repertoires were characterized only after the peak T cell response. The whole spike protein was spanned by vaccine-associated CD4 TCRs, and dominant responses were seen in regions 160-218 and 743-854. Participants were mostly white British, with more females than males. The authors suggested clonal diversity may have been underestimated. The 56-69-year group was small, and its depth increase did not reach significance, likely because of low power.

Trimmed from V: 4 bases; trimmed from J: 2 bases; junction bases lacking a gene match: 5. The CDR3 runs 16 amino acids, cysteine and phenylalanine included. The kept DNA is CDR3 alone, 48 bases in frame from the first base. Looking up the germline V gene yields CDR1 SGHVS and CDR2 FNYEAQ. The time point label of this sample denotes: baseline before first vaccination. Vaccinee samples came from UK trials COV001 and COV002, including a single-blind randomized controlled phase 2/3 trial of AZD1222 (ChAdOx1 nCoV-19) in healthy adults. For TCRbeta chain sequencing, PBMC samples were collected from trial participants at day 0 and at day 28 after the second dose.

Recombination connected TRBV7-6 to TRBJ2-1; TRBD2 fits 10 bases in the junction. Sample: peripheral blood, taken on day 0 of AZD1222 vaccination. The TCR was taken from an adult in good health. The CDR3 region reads CASSSYSGRTYNEQFF. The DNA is TGTGCCAGCAGCTCCTATAGCGGGAGGACCTACAATGAGCAGTTCTTC.